The T cell receptor beta chain under discussion was sequenced for a study of blood T cell repertoires in COVID-19. Study details: Both acute and convalescent COVID-19 samples were obtained from the United States, Italy and Spain. T cells, B-cell-depleted T cells, or PBMCs supplied cDNA or gDNA.

In the study's own analysis: For nucleated cells, counts were estimated from reference gene primer amplification. Sequenced by immunoSEQ multiplex PCR; TCRdb stores in-frame clones only, minus some. The DNA gave D and trimming, while V, J and clone size come from that table. The repertoire holds 90,000 or so clones, with about 89% as singletons. Germline V gene data show CDR1 as SGHDT and CDR2 as YYEEEE. The CDR3 contains 14 residues. Deletions cut 0 bases from V and 1 base from J, with 7 bases between. This receptor was obtained from a woman in her 70s with acute or convalescent COVID-19. Sequencing used peripheral blood. The chain couples TRBV5-6 to TRBJ1-1; tentatively, D is TRBD1 (6 bases). The CDR3 DNA follows: TGTGCCAGCAGCTTGGGGACAGCGAACACTGAAGCTTTCTTT. This codes for CASSLGTANTEAFF.